This entry features one T cell receptor beta chain sequence. The CDR3 totals 14 residues. Germline lookup yields CDR1 SGHDT and CDR2 YYEEEE. V was pared by 4 bases and J by 7 bases, with 9 bases of the junction left unmatched. This sample is part of a study of blood T cell repertoires in COVID-19. Study-wide background: T cells, B-cell-depleted T cells, or PBMCs supplied cDNA or gDNA.

TCRdb's copy holds only in-frame clones and misses some; the assay was immunoSEQ multiplex PCR. The profile shows about 240,000 clones, approximately 90% of them singletons. This clonotype was sampled from a man aged 60 to 69 who had recovered from COVID-19. The J gene is TRBJ2-5, the V gene TRBV5-6; 8 bases agree with TRBD2. Sequencing was performed on peripheral blood. The CDR3 coding sequence is TGTGCCAGCAGCGAAGGGACTAGGGGCGCGACCCAGTACTTC. The encoded protein is CASSEGTRGATQYF.